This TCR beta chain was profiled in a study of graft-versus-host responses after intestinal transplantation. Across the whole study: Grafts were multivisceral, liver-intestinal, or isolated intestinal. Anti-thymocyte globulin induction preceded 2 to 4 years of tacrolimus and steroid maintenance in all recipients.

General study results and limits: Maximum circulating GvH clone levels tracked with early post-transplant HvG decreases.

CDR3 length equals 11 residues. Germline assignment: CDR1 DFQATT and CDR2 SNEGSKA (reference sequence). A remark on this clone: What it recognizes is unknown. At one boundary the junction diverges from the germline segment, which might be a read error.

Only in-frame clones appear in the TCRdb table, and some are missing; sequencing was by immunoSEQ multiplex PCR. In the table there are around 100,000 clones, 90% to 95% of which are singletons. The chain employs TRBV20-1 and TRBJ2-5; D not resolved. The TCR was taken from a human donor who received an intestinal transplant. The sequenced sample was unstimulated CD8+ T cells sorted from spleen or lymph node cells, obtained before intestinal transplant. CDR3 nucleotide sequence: TGTTCGAAGGACGGCGAAGAGACCCAGTACTTC. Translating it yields CSKDGEETQYF.